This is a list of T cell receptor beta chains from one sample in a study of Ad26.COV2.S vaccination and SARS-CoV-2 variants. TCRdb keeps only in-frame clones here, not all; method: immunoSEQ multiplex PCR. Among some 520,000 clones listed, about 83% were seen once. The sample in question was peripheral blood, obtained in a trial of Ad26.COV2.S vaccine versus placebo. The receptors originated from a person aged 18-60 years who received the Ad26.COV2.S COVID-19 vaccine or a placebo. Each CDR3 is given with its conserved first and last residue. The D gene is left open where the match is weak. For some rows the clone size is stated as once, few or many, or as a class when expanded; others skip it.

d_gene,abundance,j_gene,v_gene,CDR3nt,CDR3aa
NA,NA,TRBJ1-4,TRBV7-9,TGTGCCAGCAGCTTAGATCCCCCGGGACGGGCTAATGAAAAACTGTTTTTT,CASSLDPPGRANEKLFF
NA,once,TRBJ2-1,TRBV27,TGTGCCAGCAGTCCCTCGCCGGGAGCGAGGAATGAGCAGTTCTTC,CASSPSPGARNEQFF
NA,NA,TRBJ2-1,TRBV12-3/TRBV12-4,TGTGCCAGCAGTTTGGGAGATGAGCAGTTCTTC,CASSLGDEQFF
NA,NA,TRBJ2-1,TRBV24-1,TGTGCCACCAGTGCCTTAGGGCAGGGACGTGCTACTGGCTACAATGAGCAGTTCTTC,CATSALGQGRATGYNEQFF
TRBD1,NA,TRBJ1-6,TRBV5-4,TGTGCCAGCAGCTTTGGGACAGGGGATTCACCCCTCCACTTT,CASSFGTGDSPLHF
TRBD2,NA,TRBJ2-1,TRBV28,TGTGCCAGCAGTTTATCACTAGCGGGGAACAATGAGCAGTTCTTC,CASSLSLAGNNEQFF
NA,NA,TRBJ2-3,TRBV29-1,TGCAGCGCCGGACCCGACGGCACGCAGTATTTT,CSAGPDGTQYF
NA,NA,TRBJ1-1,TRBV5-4,TGTGCCAGCAGCTTTCCGAACACTGAAGCTTTCTTT,CASSFPNTEAFF
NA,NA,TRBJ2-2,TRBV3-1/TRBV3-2,TGTGCCAGCAGCGCGCACTCGAACACCGGGGAGCTGTTTTTT,CASSAHSNTGELFF
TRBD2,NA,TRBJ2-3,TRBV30,TGTGCCTGGAGACCGAATCGCGGGAGAGATACGCAGTATTTT,CAWRPNRGRDTQYF
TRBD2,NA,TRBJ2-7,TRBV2,TGTGCCAGCACCCCGGGGGGAGAGCAGTACTTC,CASTPGGEQYF
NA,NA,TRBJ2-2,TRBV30,TGTGCCTGGAACCTTCAAGCCGGGGAGCTGTTTTTT,CAWNLQAGELFF
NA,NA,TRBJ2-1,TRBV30,TGTGCCTGGAGGCCTGGGGCTGCGTCCTACAATGAGCAGTTCTTC,CAWRPGAASYNEQFF
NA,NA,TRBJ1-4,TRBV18,TGTGCCAGCTCACCGGGCCGGAATAATGAAAAACTGTTTTTT,CASSPGRNNEKLFF
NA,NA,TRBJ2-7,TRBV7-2,TGTGCCAGCAGCTTAGGGTACACTTCCTACGAGCAGTACTTC,CASSLGYTSYEQYF
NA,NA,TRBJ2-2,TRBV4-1,TGCGCCAGCAGCCTATTCAGGGGGAGGACGGAGCTGTTTTTT,CASSLFRGRTELFF
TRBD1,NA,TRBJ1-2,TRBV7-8,TGTGCCAGCAGCCCATCCTCCGGGCAGGGGGCCATCTATGGCTACACCTTC,CASSPSSGQGAIYGYTF
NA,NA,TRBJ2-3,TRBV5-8,TGTGCCAGCCAGGGGGGAATGAGGACGTCAGATACGCAGTATTTT,CASQGGMRTSDTQYF
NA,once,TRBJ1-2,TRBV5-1,TGCGCCAGCAGCTTGATGGGACAAAGCTATGGCTACACCTTC,CASSLMGQSYGYTF
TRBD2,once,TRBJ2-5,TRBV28,TGTGCCATCACAGCGGGGGGGCGGGTGGAGACCCAGTACTTC,CAITAGGRVETQYF
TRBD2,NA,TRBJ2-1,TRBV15,TGTGCCACCAGTGGCGCGGGCGGGAGCCGGTACAATGAGCAGTTCTTC,CATSGAGGSRYNEQFF
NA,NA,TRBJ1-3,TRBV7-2,TGTGCCAGCAGCTTAGCGGTTGGTCGGAAAAGCTCTGGAAACACCATATATTTT,CASSLAVGRKSSGNTIYF
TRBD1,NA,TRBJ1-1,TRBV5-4,TGTGCCAGCAGCTTTGGGACAGGGAACACTGAAGCTTTCTTT,CASSFGTGNTEAFF
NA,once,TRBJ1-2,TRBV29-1,TGCAGCGTTTTAGCAGGGCCCGGAGGCTACACCTTC,CSVLAGPGGYTF
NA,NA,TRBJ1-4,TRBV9,TGTGCCAGCAGCGTAGAGGGTTTAGAAAATGAAAAACTGTTTTTT,CASSVEGLENEKLFF
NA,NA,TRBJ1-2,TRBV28,TGTGCCAGCAGTTTATTCCGGGAGGGCGGCTACACCTTC,CASSLFREGGYTF
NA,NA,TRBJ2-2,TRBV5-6,TGTGCCACCCAAAGGGGGGTTCGGTCAAGGACCGGGGAGCTGTTTTTT,CATQRGVRSRTGELFF
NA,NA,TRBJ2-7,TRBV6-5,TGTGCCAGCAGGGCGGAATTCGAGCAGTACTTC,CASRAEFEQYF
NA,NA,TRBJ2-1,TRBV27,TGTGCCAGCAGTTTCCATCGGGGGGCTGAGCAGTTCTTC,CASSFHRGAEQFF
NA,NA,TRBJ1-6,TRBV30,TGTGCCTGGAGTGGAGGGTCGGGTAATTCACCCCTCCACTTT,CAWSGGSGNSPLHF
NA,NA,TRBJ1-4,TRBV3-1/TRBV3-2,TGTGCCAGCAGCCAATCGGAGTCAAATGAAAAACTGTTTTTT,CASSQSESNEKLFF
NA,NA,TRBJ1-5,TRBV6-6,TGTGCCAGCAGTTACTCTTGGGGTTCGGGCAATCAGCCCCAGCATTTT,CASSYSWGSGNQPQHF
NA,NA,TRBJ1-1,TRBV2,TGTGCCAGCAGTGTGGGGTCTGACACTGAAGCTTTCTTT,CASSVGSDTEAFF
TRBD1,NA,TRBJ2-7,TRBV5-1,TGCGCCAGCAGCTTGGTACAGGGGGCAATCCACGAGCAGTACTTC,CASSLVQGAIHEQYF
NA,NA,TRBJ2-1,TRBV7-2,TGTGCCAGCAGCTTAAGGGGTGGTGCGGGCCAGCAGTTCTTC,CASSLRGGAGQQFF
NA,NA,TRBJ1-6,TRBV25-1,TGTGCCAGCACGGTCGGACGGGATTCACCCCTCCACTTT,CASTVGRDSPLHF
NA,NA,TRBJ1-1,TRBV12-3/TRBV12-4,TGTGCCAGCAGAATCATGGGCAGGGAACCTTTCTTT,CASRIMGREPFF
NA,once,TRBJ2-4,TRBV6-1,TGTGCCAGCAGTGAGACCCCTGGGGCCAAAAACATTCAGTACTTC,CASSETPGAKNIQYF
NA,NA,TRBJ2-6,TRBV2,TGTGCCAGCAGTGAGAGGGTTAGGGGGACCGGGGCCAACGTCCTGACTTTC,CASSERVRGTGANVLTF